This T cell receptor beta chain came from a study of neurological immune-mediated disorders. This clonotype was recorded many times. 5'RACE with 10-nucleotide random UMIs generated the cDNA. TCRdb redid the calling of the 5' RACE reads with MiXCR, one entry per CDR3 protein. The sample has over 25,000 distinct CDR3 sequences, more than 20% seen once. The CDR3 length is 11 residues. Deletions cut 4 bases from V and 7 bases from J, with 10 bases between. Germline V lookup: CDR1 SQVTM, CDR2 ANQGSEA. This TCR derives from a woman aged 55-70 years in good health. The rearrangement links TRBV29-1 to TRBJ1-1, with D possibly TRBD1 on 5 matching bases. Sample: PBMCs. The DNA for the CDR3 is TGCAGCGTTGGTGGGGGAATTGAAGCTTTCTTT. Translating gives CSVGGGIEAFF.